The 26 T cell receptor beta chains below all came from one sample that was sequenced in a study of blood T cell repertoires in COVID-19. Clones were sequenced by immunoSEQ multiplex PCR, and TCRdb holds only the in-frame ones, with some missing. The profile shows approximately 100,000 clones, roughly 80% of them singletons. Sequencing used peripheral blood. These receptors all come from a human donor in a cohort sampled during active COVID-19.

This rearrangement joins TRBV7-3 to TRBJ1-2; D is possibly TRBD1 (6 bases). The CDR3 loop spans 14 amino acids. V was clipped by 2 bases and J by 7 bases, with 14 bases between them. Germline CDR1 is SGHTA and CDR2 is FQGTGA. The CDR3 loop is CASSLGVQGGGYTF. The CDR3 DNA reads as TGTGCCAGCAGCTTAGGTGTACAGGGTGGTGGCTACACCTTC.

J is TRBJ1-1 and V is TRBV4-1; 7 positions agree with TRBD1. This CDR3 spans 13 amino acids. Germline loops: CDR1 MGHRA, CDR2 YSYEKL. Trimming at V came to 3 bases and at J to 5 bases, leaving 3 bases not matched to a gene. CDR3 protein: CASSHVTGTEAFF. The CDR3 bases are TGCGCCAGCAGCCATGTGACAGGGACTGAAGCTTTCTTT.

The chain is built from TRBV19 and TRBJ1-4; the D is unclear. From germline, CDR1 is LNHDA and CDR2 SQIVND (reference sequence). V was shortened by 1 base and J by 8 bases, with 14 bases between the two germline ends. This CDR3 has 15 amino acids. The CDR3 loop is CASSIARRAGEKLFF. The CDR3 DNA reads as TGTGCCAGTAGTATAGCCCGGAGGGCCGGGGAAAAACTGTTTTTT.

The rearrangement links TRBV5-1 to TRBJ1-1; D gene uncertain. The V end was cut by 1 base, the J end by 9 bases, with 7 bases between. The CDR3 sequence is 11 residues long. The germline CDR1 and CDR2 sequences are SGHRS and YFSETQ. CDR3 in DNA: TGCGCCAGCAGCTTGCGAGGGAAAGCTTTCTTT. As protein: CASSLRGKAFF.

The V and J genes are TRBV29-1 and TRBJ2-1; 8 nucleotides agree with TRBD1. CDR1 and CDR2 (germline): SQVTM, ANQGSEA. This CDR3 region has 11 residues. Losses at the gene ends were 5 bases for V and 8 bases for J; bases not matched to a gene: 2. CDR3 region: CSVTDRDEQFF. As DNA, the CDR3 is TGCAGCGTTACGGACAGGGATGAGCAGTTCTTC.

This chain connects TRBV6-6 to TRBJ2-7; 9 bases fit TRBD1. V lost 4 bases and J lost 2; bases outside the gene matches: 6. The CDR3 runs to 15 residues. Germline V gene data show CDR1 as MNHNY and CDR2 as SVGAGI (reference sequence). The CDR3 DNA reads as TGTGCCAGCAGTTCGTCAGGGACAGGGACCTACGAGCAGTACTTC. This sequence encodes CASSSSGTGTYEQYF.

The V gene is TRBV6-6, the J gene TRBJ2-1; no clear D gene. Trimming took 2 bases from V and 8 from J, leaving 13 bases between them. The CDR3 runs to 14 residues. From germline, CDR1 is MNHNY and CDR2 SVGAGI (reference sequence). The CDR3 DNA is TGTGCCAGCAGTTACCCCGGCTTTGCGGATGAGCAGTTCTTC. This gives the protein CASSYPGFADEQFF.

The chain carries TRBV4-2 and TRBJ1-2; D is uncertain. V shed 0 bases and J shed 3 bases, with 11 bases lying between them. This CDR3 is built from 15 residues. Germline V gene data show CDR1 as LGHNA and CDR2 as YNFKEQ. As DNA, the CDR3 is TGTGCCAGCAGCCAAGATCTGGGGAGAGACTATGGCTACACCTTC. Translated: CASSQDLGRDYGYTF.

This clone has at least ten counts. The chain employs TRBV10-3 and TRBJ1-4; 7 bases line up with TRBD1. Germline-derived CDR1 and CDR2 are ENHRY and SYGVKD. The V and J ends lost 5 bases and 4 bases, in that order; junction bases with no gene match: 7. The CDR3 has 15 residues. The CDR3 loop reads CAISKTTGNNEKLFF. DNA of the CDR3: TGTGCCATCAGTAAGACGACAGGGAATAATGAAAAACTGTTTTTT.

This rearrangement joins TRBV2 to TRBJ1-2; a possible D gene is TRBD1 (6 bases). The CDR3 sequence is 15 residues long. Germline V gives CDR1 SNHLY, CDR2 FYNNEI. Trimming removed 4 bases from V and 4 bases from J, with 16 bases in between. CDR3 protein: CASSGGLLGAYGYTF. CDR3 nucleotides: TGTGCCAGCAGTGGGGGGCTTTTGGGCGCCTATGGCTACACCTTC.

This clone was counted once. The chain combines TRBV5-1 with TRBJ2-1; 9 nucleotides match TRBD2. Germline trimming cut 1 base from V and 9 bases from J; bases unmatched to any gene: 11. Germline-derived CDR1 and CDR2 are SGHRS and YFSETQ. The CDR3 sequence is 16 residues long. CDR3 coding DNA: TGCGCCAGCAGCTTGCGGCCTAGCGGGGAGACGGGTGAGCAGTTCTTC. It specifies CASSLRPSGETGEQFF.

The chain couples TRBV3-1 (or the pseudogene TRBV3-2) to TRBJ1-2; the D is unclear. V was shortened by 1 base and J by 4 bases, with 13 bases between the two germline ends. Germline lookup yields CDR1 LGHDT and CDR2 YNNKEL (reference sequence). CDR3 length: 15 residues. CDR3 bases: TGTGCCAGCAGCCAAGGTCTGAAAGGAGGCTATGGCTACACCTTC. It codes for CASSQGLKGGYGYTF.

The V gene is TRBV5-5, the J gene TRBJ2-7, with 13 bases fitting TRBD2. J gave up 0 bases and V 4 bases, and 16 bases lay outside the gene matches. From germline, CDR1 is SGHKS and CDR2 YYEKEE (reference sequence). The length of the CDR3 is 20 residues. CDR3 sequence: CASSPLLTSGGTWSSYEQYF. The CDR3 coding sequence is TGTGCCAGCAGCCCTCTTCTGACTAGCGGGGGGACGTGGAGCTCCTACGAGCAGTACTTC.

V and J are TRBV7-2 and TRBJ2-4, with D uncertain. The CDR3 contains 13 residues. Germline loops: CDR1 SGHTA, CDR2 FQGNSA. V lost 2 bases and J lost 5, with 7 bases in between. The CDR3 DNA follows: TGTGCCAGCAGCTTATCGCAGGAAAACATTCAGTACTTC. Amino acids: CASSLSQENIQYF.

V gene TRBV7-2 combines with J gene TRBJ1-2; D gene ambiguous. Looked up from germline, CDR1 is SGHTA and CDR2 is FQGNSA. Trimming took off 5 bases at V and 7 bases at J, with 17 bases between the two ends. The CDR3 contains 14 residues. The CDR3 nucleotides are TGTGCCAGCAGCCCGGGCCCTGGGGAGGTTGGCTACACCTTC. Its translation: CASSPGPGEVGYTF.

V gene TRBV4-2 combines with J gene TRBJ2-1; D is unresolved. With 2 bases removed from V and 1 base from J, the gap between germline ends came to 9 bases. This CDR3 has 15 amino acids. Germline V gene sequence: CDR1 LGHNA, CDR2 YNFKEQ. The DNA for the CDR3 is TGTGCCAGCAGCCAACAGCGTGGGTCCTACAATGAGCAGTTCTTC. This codes for CASSQQRGSYNEQFF.

The chain links TRBV4-1 to TRBJ1-1; TRBD1 agrees at 8 bases. V shed 3 bases, J shed 10 bases, and the junction held 13 bases outside the gene matches. This CDR3 comprises 15 residues. Germline V lookup: CDR1 MGHRA, CDR2 YSYEKL. In DNA form, the CDR3 reads TGCGCCAGCAGCCACTTGGACAGGGCGATGGGGGCAGCTTTCTTT. This gives the protein CASSHLDRAMGAAFF.

Details on this clone: Since the CDR3 does not end with the conserved phenylalanine or tryptophan, this likely comes from a read error. Because the CDR3's place on the DNA is in doubt, the DNA is left out and the CDR3 is given as listed by TCRdb. This sequence joins TRBV20-1 and TRBJ1-2. Germline V gene lookup returns CDR1 DFQATT and CDR2 SNEGSKA (reference sequence). The CDR3 is 11 residues long, counting both termini. The CDR3 reads CSAQPIGSDSL.

The chain uses TRBV7-2 and TRBJ2-1; 7 positions match TRBD2. Germline V gene sequence: CDR1 SGHTA, CDR2 FQGNSA. Germline trimming cut 5 bases from V and 2 bases from J; bases unmatched to any gene: 12. The CDR3 loop spans 17 amino acids. The CDR3 is CASSPYPWGGTYNEQFF. The CDR3 region has the DNA TGTGCCAGCAGCCCCTACCCATGGGGGGGGACCTACAATGAGCAGTTCTTC.

The gene calls are TRBV3-1 (or the pseudogene TRBV3-2) and TRBJ2-3, with 10 positions matching TRBD2. Germline V gene sequence: CDR1 LGHDT, CDR2 YNNKEL (reference sequence). Germline trimming cut 5 bases from V and 4 bases from J; bases unmatched to any gene: 9. This CDR3 has 16 amino acids. This CDR3 reads CASSKPRGLAADTQYF. The CDR3 nucleotides are TGTGCCAGCAGCAAGCCGCGAGGACTAGCGGCAGATACGCAGTATTTT.

This clone was observed a single time. The chain carries TRBV5-6 and TRBJ1-1; weak D call: TRBD1 (5 bases). There are 14 residues in the CDR3. The V and J ends lost 3 bases and 1 base respectively, with 10 bases between them. Germline V gives CDR1 SGHDT, CDR2 YYEEEE. As DNA, the CDR3 is TGTGCCAGCAGCTCCCACGGGGGGAACACTGAAGCTTTCTTT. Amino acid sequence: CASSSHGGNTEAFF. The variable domain in full, with the rest retrieved from reference TRBV5-6 and TRBJ1-1, is DAGVTQSPTHLIKTRGQQVTLRCSPKSGHDTVSWYQQALGQGPQFIFQYYEEEERQRGNFPDRFSGHQFPNYSSELNVNALLLGDSALYLCASSSHGGNTEAFFGQGTRLTVV.

This rearrangement joins TRBV5-1 to TRBJ1-1, with a weak D call TRBD1 (6 bases). Germline V gene data show CDR1 as SGHRS and CDR2 as YFSETQ. The V gene lost 4 bases and the J gene lost 4 bases, with 20 bases spanning the gap. The CDR3 extends over 16 amino acids. Here the CDR3 DNA reads TGCGCCAGCAGCCGCCAGCAGGGGCCCTGGGGCACTGAAGCTTTCTTT. Encoded protein: CASSRQQGPWGTEAFF.

This chain joins TRBV20-1 and TRBJ1-4, with D unclear. V was cut by 3 bases and J by 6 bases, with 5 bases left in between. Per germline, CDR1 DFQATT and CDR2 SNEGSKA (reference sequence). CDR3 length equals 11 residues. CDR3 sequence reads: CSARPDEKLFF. In DNA, the CDR3 is TGCAGTGCTAGGCCAGATGAAAAACTGTTTTTT.

V and J are TRBV9 and TRBJ2-2; 8 bases are a match to TRBD2. Unmatched junction bases numbered 10, after V lost 5 bases and J lost 1 base. This CDR3 spans 17 amino acids. In germline, CDR1 is SGDLS, CDR2 YYNGEE. This CDR3 is CASRWDSGAWNTGELFF. The DNA of the CDR3 is TGTGCCAGCAGGTGGGATAGCGGGGCTTGGAACACCGGGGAGCTGTTTTTT.

The sample holds a few counts of this clone. V gene TRBV5-6 combines with J gene TRBJ2-7; the D gene is possibly TRBD2 (5 bases). Germline V lookup: CDR1 SGHDT, CDR2 YYEEEE. The CDR3 contains 14 residues. V dropped 4 bases and J dropped 6 bases, with 17 bases sitting between them. CDR3 residues: CASSPDEGAGEQYF. CDR3 DNA sequence: TGTGCCAGCAGCCCCGACGAGGGTGCGGGCGAGCAGTACTTC.

This rearrangement joins TRBV7-2 to TRBJ1-2; D remains ambiguous. Germline values: CDR1 SGHTA, CDR2 FQGNSA. The CDR3 sequence is 14 residues long. The V gene lost 1 base and the J gene lost 4 bases, with 10 bases spanning the gap. The chain's CDR3 is CASSLEATPYGYTF. The DNA of the CDR3 is TGTGCCAGCAGCTTAGAAGCCACCCCCTATGGCTACACCTTC. Combining the CDR3 with reference TRBV7-2 and TRBJ1-2 gives the whole variable domain GAGVSQSPSNKVTEKGKDVELRCDPISGHTALYWYRQSLGQGLEFLIYFQGNSAPDKSGLPSDRFSAERTGGSVSTLTIQRTQQEDSAVYLCASSLEATPYGYTFGSGTRLTVV.